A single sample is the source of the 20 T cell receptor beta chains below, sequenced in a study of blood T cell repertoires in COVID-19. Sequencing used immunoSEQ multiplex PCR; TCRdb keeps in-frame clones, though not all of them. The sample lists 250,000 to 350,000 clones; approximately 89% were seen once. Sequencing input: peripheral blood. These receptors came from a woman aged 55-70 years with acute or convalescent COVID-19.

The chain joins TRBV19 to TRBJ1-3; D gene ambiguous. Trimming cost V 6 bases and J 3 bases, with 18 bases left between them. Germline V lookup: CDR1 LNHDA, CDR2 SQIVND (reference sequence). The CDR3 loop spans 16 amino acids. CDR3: CASSLTLQNLGNTIYF. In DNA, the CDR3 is TGTGCCAGTAGCCTCACCCTACAGAACCTTGGAAACACCATATATTTT.

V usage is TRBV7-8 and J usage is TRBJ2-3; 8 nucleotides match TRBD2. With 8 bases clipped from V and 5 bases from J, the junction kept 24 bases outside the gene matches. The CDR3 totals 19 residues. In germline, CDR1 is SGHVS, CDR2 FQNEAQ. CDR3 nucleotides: TGTGCCAGCTCCTACCAAGGAGTTTATTTCGAGCGGGAGAGAGATACGCAGTATTTT. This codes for CASSYQGVYFERERDTQYF.

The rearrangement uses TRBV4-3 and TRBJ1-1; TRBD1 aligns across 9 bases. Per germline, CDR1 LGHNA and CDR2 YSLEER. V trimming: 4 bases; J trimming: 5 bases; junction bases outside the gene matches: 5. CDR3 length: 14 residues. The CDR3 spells CASSLRDRGTEAFF. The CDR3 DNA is TGCGCCAGCAGCCTCCGCGACAGGGGGACTGAAGCTTTCTTT.

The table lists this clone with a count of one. The CDR3 bases are TGTGCCAGCAGCTTCACAGGGGGCGCTTCGTCCGGGGAGCTGTTTTTT. Translating gives CASSFTGGASSGELFF. The chain links TRBV9 to TRBJ2-2; 9 nucleotides align to TRBD1. The CDR3 has 16 residues. Trimming at V came to 4 bases and at J to 6 bases, leaving 10 bases not matched to a gene. The germline V gene encodes CDR1 SGDLS and CDR2 YYNGEE.

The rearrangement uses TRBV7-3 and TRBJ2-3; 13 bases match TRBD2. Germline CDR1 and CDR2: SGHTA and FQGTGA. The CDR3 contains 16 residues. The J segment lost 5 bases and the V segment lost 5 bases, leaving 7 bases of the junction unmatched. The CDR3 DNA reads TGTGCCAGCAGCCGTACTAGCGGGAGGGTTAGAGATACGCAGTATTTT. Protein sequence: CASSRTSGRVRDTQYF.

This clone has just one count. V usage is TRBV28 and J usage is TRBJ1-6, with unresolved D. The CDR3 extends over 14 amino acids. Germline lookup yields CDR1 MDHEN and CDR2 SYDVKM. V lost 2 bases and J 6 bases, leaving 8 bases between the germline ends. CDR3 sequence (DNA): TGTGCCAGCAGTTTACTTCCCGTTAATTCACCCCTCCACTTT. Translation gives CASSLLPVNSPLHF. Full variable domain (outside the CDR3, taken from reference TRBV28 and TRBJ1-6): DVKVTQSSRYLVKRTGEKVFLECVQDMDHENMFWYRQDPGLGLRLIYFSYDVKMKEKGDIPEGYSVSREKKERFSLILESASTNQTSMYLCASSLLPVNSPLHFGNGTRLTVT.

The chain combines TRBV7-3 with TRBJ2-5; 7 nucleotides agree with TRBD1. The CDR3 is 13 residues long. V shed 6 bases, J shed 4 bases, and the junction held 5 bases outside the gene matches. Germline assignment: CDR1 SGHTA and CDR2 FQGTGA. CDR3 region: CASSWAGGETQYF. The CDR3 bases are TGTGCCAGCAGTTGGGCAGGGGGAGAGACCCAGTACTTC.

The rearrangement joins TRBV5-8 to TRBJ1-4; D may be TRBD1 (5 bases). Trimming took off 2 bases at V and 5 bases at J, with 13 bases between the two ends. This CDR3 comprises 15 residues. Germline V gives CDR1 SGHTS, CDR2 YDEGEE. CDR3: CASSFRGGRNEKLFF. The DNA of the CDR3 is TGTGCCAGCAGCTTCCGCGGGGGAAGAAATGAAAAACTGTTTTTT.

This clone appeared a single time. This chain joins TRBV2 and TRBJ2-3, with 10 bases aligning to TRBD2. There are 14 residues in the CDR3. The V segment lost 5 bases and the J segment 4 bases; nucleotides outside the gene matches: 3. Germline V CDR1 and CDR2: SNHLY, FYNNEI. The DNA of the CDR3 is TGTGCCAGCAGTAGCGGGGGGGCCCCAGATACGCAGTATTTT. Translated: CASSSGGAPDTQYF.

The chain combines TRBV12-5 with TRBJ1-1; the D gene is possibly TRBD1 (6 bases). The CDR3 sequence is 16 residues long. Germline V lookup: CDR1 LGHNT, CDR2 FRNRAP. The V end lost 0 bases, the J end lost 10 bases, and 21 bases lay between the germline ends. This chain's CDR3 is CASGLVRGALPFGAFF. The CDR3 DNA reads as TGTGCTAGTGGTTTGGTACGGGGGGCGCTCCCCTTCGGAGCTTTCTTT.

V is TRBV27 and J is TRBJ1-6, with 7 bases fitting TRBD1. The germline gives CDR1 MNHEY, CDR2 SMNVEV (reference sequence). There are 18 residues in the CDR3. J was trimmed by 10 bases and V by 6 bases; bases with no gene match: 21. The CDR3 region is CASRPALSLTGIGSPLHF. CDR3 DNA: TGTGCCAGCAGGCCGGCCTTATCGCTGACAGGGATAGGGTCACCCCTCCACTTT.

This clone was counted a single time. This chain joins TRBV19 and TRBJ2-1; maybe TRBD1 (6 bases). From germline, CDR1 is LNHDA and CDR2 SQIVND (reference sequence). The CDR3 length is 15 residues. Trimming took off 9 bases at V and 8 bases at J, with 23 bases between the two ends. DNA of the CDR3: TGTGCCAGCCAAAACACAGGGTGGGGAACGGATGAGCAGTTCTTC. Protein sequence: CASQNTGWGTDEQFF.

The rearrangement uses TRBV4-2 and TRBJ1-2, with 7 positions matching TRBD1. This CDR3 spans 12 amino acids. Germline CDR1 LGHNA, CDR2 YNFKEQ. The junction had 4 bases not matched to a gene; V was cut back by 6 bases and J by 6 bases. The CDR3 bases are TGTGCCAGCAGGCAGGGGGAGAATGGCTACACCTTC. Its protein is CASRQGENGYTF.

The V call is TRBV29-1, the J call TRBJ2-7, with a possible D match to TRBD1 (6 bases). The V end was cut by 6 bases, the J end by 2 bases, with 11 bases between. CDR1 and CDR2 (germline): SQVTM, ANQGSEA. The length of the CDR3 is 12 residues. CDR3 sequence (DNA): TGCAGCGTCACCGGGACAACCTACGAGCAGTACTTC. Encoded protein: CSVTGTTYEQYF.

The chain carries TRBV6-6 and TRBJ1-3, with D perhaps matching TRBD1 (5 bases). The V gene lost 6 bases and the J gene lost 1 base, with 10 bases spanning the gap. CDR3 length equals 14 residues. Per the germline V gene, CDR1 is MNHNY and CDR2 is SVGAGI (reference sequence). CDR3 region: CASSPAGSGNTIYF. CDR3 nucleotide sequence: TGTGCCAGCAGCCCCGCAGGGTCTGGAAACACCATATATTTT.

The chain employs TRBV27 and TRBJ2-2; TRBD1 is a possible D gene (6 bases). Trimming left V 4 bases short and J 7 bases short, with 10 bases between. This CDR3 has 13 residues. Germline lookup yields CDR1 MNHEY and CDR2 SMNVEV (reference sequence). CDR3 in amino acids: CASSSRGNGELFF. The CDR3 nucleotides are TGTGCCAGCAGTTCCAGGGGTAACGGGGAGCTGTTTTTT.

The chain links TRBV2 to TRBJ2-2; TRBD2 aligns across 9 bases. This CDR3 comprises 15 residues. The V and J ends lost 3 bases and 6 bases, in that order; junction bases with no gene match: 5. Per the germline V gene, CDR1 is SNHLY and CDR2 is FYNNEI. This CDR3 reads CASSDRAGGPGELFF. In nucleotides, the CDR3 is TGTGCCAGCAGTGACCGGGCGGGGGGGCCCGGGGAGCTGTTTTTT.

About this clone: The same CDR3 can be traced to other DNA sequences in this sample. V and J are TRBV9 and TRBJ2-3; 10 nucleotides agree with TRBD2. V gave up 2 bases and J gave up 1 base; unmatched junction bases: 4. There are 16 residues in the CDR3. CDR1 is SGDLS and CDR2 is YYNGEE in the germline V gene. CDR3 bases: TGTGCCAGCAGCGTGGCTAGCGGGAGAGGCACAGATACGCAGTATTTT. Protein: CASSVASGRGTDTQYF.

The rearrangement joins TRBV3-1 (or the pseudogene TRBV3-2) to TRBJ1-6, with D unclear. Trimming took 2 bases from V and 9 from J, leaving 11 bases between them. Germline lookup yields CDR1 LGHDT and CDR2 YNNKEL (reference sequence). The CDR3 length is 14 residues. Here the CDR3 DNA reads TGTGCCAGCAGCCAACAATGGGAGGGTTCACCCCTCCACTTT. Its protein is CASSQQWEGSPLHF.

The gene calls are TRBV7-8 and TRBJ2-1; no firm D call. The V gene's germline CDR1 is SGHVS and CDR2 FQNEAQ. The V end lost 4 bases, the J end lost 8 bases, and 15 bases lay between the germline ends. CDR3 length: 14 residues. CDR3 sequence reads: CASSSRTRRDEQFF. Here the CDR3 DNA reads TGTGCCAGCAGCTCGAGAACCAGACGGGATGAGCAGTTCTTC.